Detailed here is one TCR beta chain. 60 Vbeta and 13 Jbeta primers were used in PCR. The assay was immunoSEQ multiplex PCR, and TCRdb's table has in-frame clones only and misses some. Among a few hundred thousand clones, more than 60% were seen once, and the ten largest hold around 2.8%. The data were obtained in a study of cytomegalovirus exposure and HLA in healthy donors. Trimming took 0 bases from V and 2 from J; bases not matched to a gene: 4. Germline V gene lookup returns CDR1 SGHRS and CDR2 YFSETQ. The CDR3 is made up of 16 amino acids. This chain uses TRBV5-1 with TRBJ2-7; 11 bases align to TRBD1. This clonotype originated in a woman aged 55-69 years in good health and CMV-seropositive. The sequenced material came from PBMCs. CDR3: CASSLAPGQGAYEQYF. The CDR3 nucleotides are TGCGCCAGCAGCTTGGCACCGGGACAGGGGGCCTACGAGCAGTACTTC.